The text below deals with one T cell receptor beta chain. Its antigen specificity is not known. Base qualities are missing; no much larger clone stands one base away. Other DNA sequences in this specimen translate into the identical CDR3. The CDR3 has 13 amino acids, counting the end cysteine and phenylalanine. This entry keeps only the CDR3 DNA: 39 bases, framed from base 1. Unmatched junction bases come to 3, with V trimmed by 3 bases and J by 7 bases. CDR1 and CDR2, per the germline V gene, are KGHSH and LQKENI. The data stem from a study of shared clonotypes between healthy human individuals (TCRdb year 2020). In the study overall: Three men and a couple of women, aged 18 to 49 years, made up the cohort. Per donor, leukapheresis produced somewhere between about 0.8 and 9 billion PBMCs. For each donor, three plates each were used for CD4 naive and CD4 memory, two plates were used for CD8 naive, and one plate was used for CD8 memory. Libraries were prepared and TCR repertoires were sequenced by different laboratories using diverse techniques, in order to increase sequencing depth and limit assay-specific biases. Blood TCR repertoires of several healthy adults were deeply sequenced to estimate repertoire size and the extent of clonotype sharing between individuals. General conclusions and limits of the study: Even with the large sequencing depth, rarefaction of the sorted-subset datasets indicated that sequencing was incomplete. Sharing across a few donors was observed for about 5% of naive CD4, 3.5% of naive CD8, 2% to 2.5% of memory CD4, and about 0.4% of memory CD8 clonotypes. Pairwise subsampling indicated that sequencing depth was expected to affect the degree of clonotype sharing among donors. Sampling was restricted to blood, and TCR repertoires in tissues likely differ from the TCR repertoires found in blood. Estimated clonotype richness was generally larger for naive than for memory subsets. Clonotypes shared by all four sorted-subset donors showed higher generation probabilities than non-shared clonotypes. The small number of donors limited the genetic and exposure-history diversity represented.

TCR CDR3 regions were amplified from genomic DNA by multiplex PCR using the deep immunoSEQ assay. Extracted genomic DNA from each cell subset was distributed evenly across all wells of several immunoSEQ 96-well plates, and each plate was treated as a replicate. For sorted subsets, around 200 ng genomic DNA, equal to about 30,000 T cell genomes, was loaded into each replicate PCR. Purified libraries were quantified with a Qubit 3.0 fluorometer, sized on a Bioanalyzer 2100, and re-quantified with the KAPA Library Quantification kit. Every immunoSEQ 96-well plate was sequenced on a separate single-read 150-cycle Illumina NextSeq 550 flow cell. The original methods were these. Because the immunoSEQ output held only junctional sequences and lacked quality scores, the filtering could not match the filtering applied to full-length reads. Sequences were annotated with PyIR, a Python wrapper for IgBLAST v1.9, and V/J genes and CDR3 were assigned using IMGT germline references. Reads with weak V/J assignments (E-value above 1e-6), missing CDR3, stop codons, out-of-frame junctions, or ambiguous translated residues were removed. V3J clonotypes were defined as sequences sharing an identical inferred V gene, J gene, and CDR3 amino acid sequence. Percentage overlap between repertoires was computed as shared unique clonotypes divided by the size of the smaller repertoire. RTK rarefaction, the Chao1 estimator, and Recon v2.1 estimates of unobserved clonotypes were used to assess repertoire richness. Generation probabilities for all TCRbeta clonotypes obtained by the gDNA method from a few donors were computed using OLGA. The clones in this table, taken by TCRdb from immuneACCESS, are in-frame only. Not every clone is retained; where verified, under half of the shortfall comes from an unresolved V gene, and the cause of the rest is unknown. The V and J calls and clone size come from that table; D and trimming were worked out from the DNA. The sample data list about 2.4 million clones, and roughly 93% of these were observed just once. The biggest ten clones account for roughly 0.36% of the sample.

Healthy HIV-negative adults with no recently reported acute infections or vaccinations were included as donors. Only Caucasian adults living in Nashville, Tennessee, USA were represented among the donors. CD4+ T cells were enriched by magnetic negative selection; naive cells were then positively selected on CD45RA, and the negative fraction formed the memory subset. Blood was collected by leukapheresis, and PBMCs were isolated by Ficoll-Histopaque density gradient centrifugation and then cryopreserved in liquid nitrogen vapor phase. Analytical flow cytometry was used to check the purity and quantity of each magnetically sorted T cell population. From each sorted fraction, genomic DNA was isolated and quantified by UV absorbance on a Nanodrop 2000c.

The TCR originated in a man between 18 and 35 years old in good health. Some clones in this sample may be carry-over from other donors' samples. Sequencing used naive CD4+ T cells from PBMCs. The sample's cell subset or site, from its label and the paper: CD45RA+ positively selected. The V gene is TRBV18 and the J gene is TRBJ2-1, with TRBD1 matching 7 junction bases. The DNA sequence reads TGTGCCAGCTCACCTACGACAGGGAATGAGCAGTTCTTC. This is translated as CASSPTTGNEQFF.